This entry lists 5 T cell receptor beta chains sequenced from one sample in a study of shared clonotypes between healthy human individuals. Measured with immunoSEQ multiplex PCR; TCRdb has only the in-frame clones, and not every one. The sample consists of under 2.5 million clones, approximately 90% of them appearing once. The sequencing sample was made of naive CD4+ T cells from PBMCs. Subset defined: CD45RA+ positively selected. The receptors were sampled from a man younger than 35 in good health. Some clones in this sample may be carry-over from other donors' samples.

The V gene is TRBV21-1, the J gene TRBJ2-2; TRBD1 was called by the table and not checked on the DNA. TRBV21-1 is designated a pseudogene. The CDR3 is 17 residues long. CDR3 region: CASSSQAAATNTGELFF. CDR3 coding DNA: TGTGCCAGCAGCTCACAGGCGGCAGCAACGAACACCGGGGAGCTGTTTTTT.

A few counts support this clone. The genes are TRBV18 and TRBJ1-1; D might be TRBD1 (5 bases). This CDR3 is built from 15 residues. The germline V and J ends were trimmed by 3 bases and 1 base, with 12 bases remaining between them. CDR1 and CDR2 (germline): KGHSH, LQKENI. The DNA for the CDR3 is TGTGCCAGCTCACCCCCAGGGCTTACGAACACTGAAGCTTTCTTT. Translating gives CASSPPGLTNTEAFF.

The chain combines TRBV7-8 with TRBJ1-3; D unresolved. Between the trimmed V and J ends, which lost 5 bases and 0 bases, there was a span of 14 bases. This CDR3 contains 16 residues. Per germline, CDR1 SGHVS and CDR2 FQNEAQ. The CDR3: CASSPRTAFSGNTIYF. Written as DNA, the CDR3 is TGTGCCAGCAGCCCCCGGACGGCTTTCTCTGGAAACACCATATATTTT.

The rearrangement links TRBV19 to TRBJ2-1; 11 bases are shared with TRBD2. The V gene's germline CDR1 is LNHDA and CDR2 SQIVND (reference sequence). V lost 3 bases and J lost 4; bases outside the gene matches: 5. The CDR3 sequence is 16 residues long. The CDR3 loop is CASSMSLAGGYNEQFF. The CDR3 DNA is TGTGCCAGTAGTATGTCTCTAGCGGGGGGATACAATGAGCAGTTCTTC.

This chain uses TRBV7-8 with TRBJ2-2; D is unresolved. CDR1 is SGHVS and CDR2 is FQNEAQ in the germline V gene. This CDR3 contains 14 residues. The V end lost 1 base, the J end lost 4 bases, and 7 bases lay between the germline ends. The CDR3 here is CASSLGIPTGELFF. CDR3 sequence (DNA): TGTGCCAGCAGCTTAGGCATTCCCACCGGGGAGCTGTTTTTT.